A single sample gave rise to the 2 T cell receptor beta chains below, sequenced in a study of blood T cell repertoires in COVID-19. Sequencing used immunoSEQ multiplex PCR; TCRdb keeps in-frame clones, though not all of them. The table shows about 200,000 clones, with about 88% occurring only once. The material sequenced was peripheral blood. These receptor sequences come from a middle-aged man with active or convalescent COVID-19.

The chain joins TRBV19 to TRBJ1-2; D uncertain. Trimming took off 3 bases at V and 1 base at J, with 6 bases between the two ends. CDR3 size: 13 residues. Germline V CDR1 and CDR2: LNHDA, SQIVND (reference sequence). This CDR3 is CASSIEGNYGYTF. The DNA of the CDR3 is TGTGCCAGTAGTATTGAGGGTAACTATGGCTACACCTTC.

This rearrangement joins TRBV30 to TRBJ1-5; maybe TRBD1 (6 bases). The CDR3 runs 15 residues. The ends were cut back, 0 bases at V and 4 bases at J, with 13 bases in the middle. CDR1 GTSNPN and CDR2 SVGIG come from the germline V gene (reference sequence). The CDR3 DNA is TGTGCCTGGAGTGTACTAGGGGGGGCAAATCAGCCCCAGCATTTT. It translates to CAWSVLGGANQPQHF.